This T cell receptor (beta chain) appears in the sequencing data of a study of response to subunit inactivated influenza vaccine listed by TCRdb under 2018. As for the study more broadly: The study used deep quantitative T cell receptor repertoire profiling to track responses to a trivalent subunit inactivated influenza vaccine. Overall results and qualifications from the work: The authors suggested that each seasonal influenza vaccination may recruit only a limited number of new T cells.

The library was built by means of RT-PCR. Sequencing relied on an Illumina HiSeq 2500. TCRdb reanalyzed the raw reads on its own, using fastp at Q25 for trimming and MiXCR for clone calling, and kept in-frame beta chains. Rows with a matching CDR3 protein are joined into one entry that keeps the most common DNA and genes. The sample data list about 780,000 distinct CDR3 sequences, and around a sixth of these were observed just once. The biggest ten clones account for 11% of the sample. This clonotype showed up just once. Its antigen remains unidentified. Base qualities are not recorded, but no much larger clone differs from it by a single base. One read yields weak evidence. The receptor was derived from a man aged 45-65 years who received an inactivated influenza vaccine. Donor details come from another sample of the same person, matched by shared clones. The source material was PBMCs from blood, sampled less than 6 days after vaccination.

The sequenced DNA: TGCAGTGCCCCGGACAGGGAAACCTACGAGCAGTACTTC. It is translated as CSAPDRETYEQYF. The sequence links TRBV20-1 to TRBJ2-7; 8 central nucleotides agree with TRBD1. Its CDR3 holds 13 amino acids, cysteine through phenylalanine. The kept DNA is CDR3 alone, 39 bases in frame from the first base. Taken from the germline V gene (reference sequence), the CDR1 and CDR2 loops are DFQATT and SNEGSKA. Germline trimming amounts to 6 bases on V and 2 bases on J, with 6 as the count of junction bases outside the gene matches.